This T cell receptor beta chain was found in a study of human T cells and chemical hapten exposure. Findings and limits, study-wide: Counts of expanded TCRs at PT1 were positively correlated with patch test score. TCRs exceeding a frequency of 1 in 1000 stayed unchanged under DPC sensitization.

Time point meaning: patch test 2, 6 weeks after DPC sensitization. Treatment denoted: therapeutic diphenylcyclopropenone sensitization with weekly scalp DPC. Extraction of total RNA was performed on unfractionated whole blood. TCRdb passed the RACE reads through MiXCR, listing each CDR3 protein once. The table lists 84,000 or so distinct CDR3 sequences, roughly 10% of them singletons. The V gene's germline CDR1 is LNHNV and CDR2 YYDKDF (reference sequence). J gave up 0 bases and V 6 bases, and 6 bases lay outside the gene matches. The CDR3 has 15 residues. This clonotype showed up many times. Its antigen is unidentified.

V and J are TRBV15 and TRBJ2-5, with 8 bases lining up with TRBD2. The sequence came from a woman aged 25-40 years with alopecia areata. Some clones in this sample may be carry-over from other donors' samples. The sequenced sample was whole blood, obtained in connection with sensitization to the hapten diphenylcyclopropenone (DPC). The chain's CDR3 is CATRVGRGDQETQYF. DNA of the CDR3: TGTGCCACCAGAGTGGGGCGGGGGGACCAAGAGACCCAGTACTTC.